Listed below are T cell receptor beta chains from one sample, sequenced in a study of CD8 T cells in ankylosing spondylitis. TCRdb reanalysed the 5' RACE reads using MiXCR and keeps one entry per CDR3 protein. Of around 890,000 distinct CDR3 sequences listed, 12% are singletons. Sequenced sample: blood, either unsorted or a sorted T cell fraction (not recorded which). The receptor set was obtained from a male donor with ankylosing spondylitis. Both conserved end residues are part of each CDR3. D genes are given only for firm matches. Clone size is given for some rows only: seen once, a few or many times, or a class if the clone is expanded.

J gene: TRBJ2-1
V gene: TRBV20-1
D gene: -
clone size: few
CDR3 DNA: TGCAGTGCCGAACCCCGTTTGGCGGAAGCCTACAATGAGCAGTTCTTC
CDR3 protein: CSAEPRLAEAYNEQFF

J gene: TRBJ2-7
V gene: TRBV6-1
D gene: TRBD1
clone size: few
CDR3 DNA: TGTGCCAGCAGGGAAGACAGGGTCGGCTACGAGCAGTACTTC
CDR3 protein: CASREDRVGYEQYF

J gene: TRBJ2-3
V gene: TRBV4-3
D gene: -
clone size: many
CDR3 DNA: TGCGCCAGCAGCCAAGAGCCTAGCGGCACAGATACGCAGTATTTT
CDR3 protein: CASSQEPSGTDTQYF

J gene: TRBJ1-4
V gene: TRBV9
D gene: TRBD1
clone size: -
CDR3 DNA: TGTGCCAGCAGCCCTCTCGGCGGACAGGGTGCCCCTAATGAAAAACTGTTTTTT
CDR3 protein: CASSPLGGQGAPNEKLFF

J gene: TRBJ1-1
V gene: TRBV5-5
D gene: TRBD1
clone size: few
CDR3 DNA: TGTGCCAGCAGTCGGAACAGGGGGATGGACACTGAAGCTTTCTTT
CDR3 protein: CASSRNRGMDTEAFF

J gene: TRBJ2-5
V gene: TRBV6-5
D gene: -
clone size: few
CDR3 DNA: TGTGCCAGCAGTTACTCCTGGGGGCTGGAGACCCAGTACTTC
CDR3 protein: CASSYSWGLETQYF

J gene: TRBJ1-5
V gene: TRBV12-3/TRBV12-4
D gene: -
clone size: few
CDR3 DNA: TGTGCCAGCAGTTTAAAAGGGTACGGCGGGCAGCCCCAGCATTTT
CDR3 protein: CASSLKGYGGQPQHF

J gene: TRBJ1-1
V gene: TRBV6-1
D gene: -
clone size: -
CDR3 DNA: TGTGCCAGCAGTGACCTCACGGGGCCAGGGGAAGACACTGAAGCTTTCTTT
CDR3 protein: CASSDLTGPGEDTEAFF

J gene: TRBJ1-2
V gene: TRBV20-1
D gene: -
clone size: many
CDR3 DNA: TGCAGTGCTAGGCCCGGAGGGTATGGCTACACCTTC
CDR3 protein: CSARPGGYGYTF

J gene: TRBJ1-2
V gene: TRBV18
D gene: -
clone size: -
CDR3 DNA: TGTGCCAGCTCACCACGGTCAGCAGCGCTACAAGTCGGTGGCTACACCTTC
CDR3 protein: CASSPRSAALQVGGYTF

J gene: TRBJ2-5
V gene: TRBV7-2
D gene: TRBD2
clone size: -
CDR3 DNA: TGTGCCAGCAGCAGTAGCGGGAGATGGGGGGAGACCCAGTACTTC
CDR3 protein: CASSSSGRWGETQYF

J gene: TRBJ1-1
V gene: TRBV5-1
D gene: TRBD1
clone size: few
CDR3 DNA: TGCGCCAGCATGCGGACAGGGGGCACTGAAGCTTTCTTT
CDR3 protein: CASMRTGGTEAFF

J gene: TRBJ2-3
V gene: TRBV28
D gene: -
clone size: -
CDR3 DNA: TGTGCCAGCAGGGGCCAGCCCCCCGGTACGCAGTATTTT
CDR3 protein: CASRGQPPGTQYF

J gene: TRBJ2-1
V gene: TRBV29-1
D gene: -
clone size: many
CDR3 DNA: TGCAGCGTAACCTACAATGAGCAGTTCTTC
CDR3 protein: CSVTYNEQFF

J gene: TRBJ2-7
V gene: TRBV6-1
D gene: -
clone size: few
CDR3 DNA: TGTGCCAGCATCTCCGGGGAAGACCTCTACGAGCAGTACTTC
CDR3 protein: CASISGEDLYEQYF

J gene: TRBJ2-7
V gene: TRBV20-1
D gene: TRBD2
clone size: few
CDR3 DNA: TGCAGTGCTAGAGACAGCGGGAGGGACCTAATTTCCTACGGTTTCGGGAGCGAGCAGTACTTC
CDR3 protein: CSARDSGRDLISYGFGSEQYF

J gene: TRBJ1-6
V gene: TRBV5-5
D gene: -
clone size: -
CDR3 DNA: TGTGCCAGCAGCTTGTTCGGGGGCTCCTATAATTCACCCCTCCACTTT
CDR3 protein: CASSLFGGSYNSPLHF

J gene: TRBJ2-7
V gene: TRBV18
D gene: -
clone size: -
CDR3 DNA: TGTGCCAGCCGTCTAGACGGTTCCTACGAGCAGTACTTC
CDR3 protein: CASRLDGSYEQYF

J gene: TRBJ1-5
V gene: TRBV6-5
D gene: -
clone size: -
CDR3 DNA: TGTGCCAGCAGTTACACCGCGGGTGATCAGCCCCAGCATTTT
CDR3 protein: CASSYTAGDQPQHF

J gene: TRBJ2-7
V gene: TRBV4-2
D gene: TRBD2
clone size: -
CDR3 DNA: TGTGCCAGCAGCCAAGAAGCGGGAGGGCCTTCCTACGAGCAGTACTTC
CDR3 protein: CASSQEAGGPSYEQYF

J gene: TRBJ1-1
V gene: TRBV28
D gene: -
clone size: many
CDR3 DNA: TGTGCCAGCAGTTTATTCGGGACTAGCACTGAAGCTTTCTTT
CDR3 protein: CASSLFGTSTEAFF

J gene: TRBJ2-7
V gene: TRBV11-2
D gene: TRBD2
clone size: few
CDR3 DNA: TGTGCCAGCAGCTTTTCGACTAGCGGGGGTTCCTACGAGCAGTACTTC
CDR3 protein: CASSFSTSGGSYEQYF

J gene: TRBJ2-5
V gene: TRBV7-7
D gene: -
clone size: few
CDR3 DNA: TGTGCTAGCAGCTTTATCGCAGAAGAGACCCAGTACTTC
CDR3 protein: CASSFIAEETQYF

J gene: TRBJ2-7
V gene: TRBV4-3
D gene: TRBD2
clone size: -
CDR3 DNA: TGCGCCAGCAGCCAGCAAGCTAGCGGGAGCTCCTACGAGCAGTACTTC
CDR3 protein: CASSQQASGSSYEQYF

J gene: TRBJ2-4
V gene: TRBV29-1
D gene: TRBD2
clone size: many
CDR3 DNA: TGCAGCGTTGTAGCGGGGGGAGCCGGGAACATTCAGTACTTC
CDR3 protein: CSVVAGGAGNIQYF

J gene: TRBJ1-2
V gene: TRBV6-1
D gene: TRBD1
clone size: -
CDR3 DNA: TGTGCCAGCAGTCAACGCCCCGGGACAGGGGGGACCAACACCTTC
CDR3 protein: CASSQRPGTGGTNTF

J gene: TRBJ2-1
V gene: TRBV7-8
D gene: -
clone size: few
CDR3 DNA: TGTGCCAGCAGCTTAGGCTCCTTCAATGAGCAGTTCTTC
CDR3 protein: CASSLGSFNEQFF

J gene: TRBJ1-5
V gene: TRBV30
D gene: -
clone size: few
CDR3 DNA: TGTGCCTGGAGTTCCGGGCTGGGAGGGCCCCAGCATTTT
CDR3 protein: CAWSSGLGGPQHF

J gene: TRBJ1-2
V gene: TRBV24-1
D gene: -
clone size: few
CDR3 DNA: TGTGCCACCAGTGATTCCGACATCAATGGCTACACCTTC
CDR3 protein: CATSDSDINGYTF

J gene: TRBJ1-2
V gene: TRBV3-1
D gene: -
clone size: few
CDR3 DNA: TGTGCCAGCAGCCAAGTTCATGGCTACACCTTC
CDR3 protein: CASSQVHGYTF

J gene: TRBJ2-5
V gene: TRBV20-1
D gene: -
clone size: few
CDR3 DNA: TGCAGTGCTAAAATAAACTACGACGGGCAGGGGACCCAGTACTTC
CDR3 protein: CSAKINYDGQGTQYF

J gene: TRBJ2-5
V gene: TRBV18
D gene: TRBD1
clone size: -
CDR3 DNA: TGTGCCAGCTCACCCGGACAGGTGGAGACCCAGTACTTC
CDR3 protein: CASSPGQVETQYF

J gene: TRBJ2-3
V gene: TRBV10-3
D gene: -
clone size: few
CDR3 DNA: TGTGCCATCAGAGGAGCGACAGAAGATACGCAGTATTTT
CDR3 protein: CAIRGATEDTQYF

J gene: TRBJ2-1
V gene: TRBV5-6
D gene: -
clone size: -
CDR3 DNA: TGTGCCAGCAGCTTGGCCCCGGGGAGCGGTGAGCAGTTCTTC
CDR3 protein: CASSLAPGSGEQFF

J gene: TRBJ2-4
V gene: TRBV4-2
D gene: -
clone size: -
CDR3 DNA: TGTGCCAGCAGCCAAGATGAGGGGCGAAACATTCAGTACTTC
CDR3 protein: CASSQDEGRNIQYF

J gene: TRBJ2-7
V gene: TRBV20-1
D gene: -
clone size: few
CDR3 DNA: TGCAGTGCTAAACAGGCCAGCTCCTACGAGCAGTACTTC
CDR3 protein: CSAKQASSYEQYF

J gene: TRBJ2-5
V gene: TRBV5-1
D gene: -
clone size: few
CDR3 DNA: TGCGCCAGCAGCTCCTCCGGGACCCTAGGAGAGACCCAGTACTTC
CDR3 protein: CASSSSGTLGETQYF

J gene: TRBJ1-6
V gene: TRBV5-1
D gene: TRBD1
clone size: few
CDR3 DNA: TGCGCCAGCAGCGGGCCCGGGACAGGGGGCGCCCGGTCACCCCTCCACTTT
CDR3 protein: CASSGPGTGGARSPLHF

J gene: TRBJ2-5
V gene: TRBV7-2
D gene: TRBD2
clone size: few
CDR3 DNA: TGTGCCAGCAGCTTGCTAGCGGGGGGATGGACCCAGTACTTC
CDR3 protein: CASSLLAGGWTQYF

J gene: TRBJ1-5
V gene: TRBV6-2/TRBV6-3
D gene: TRBD1
clone size: -
CDR3 DNA: TGTGCCAGCAGTTACGACAGGGGGCGCGGGATGGGCAATCAGCCCCAGCATTTT
CDR3 protein: CASSYDRGRGMGNQPQHF

J gene: TRBJ2-1
V gene: TRBV20-1
D gene: TRBD2
clone size: -
CDR3 DNA: TGCAGTGCAATTACGGGGGGCAGGGCGACTAGCGGGAGAAGGAATGAGCAGTTCTTC
CDR3 protein: CSAITGGRATSGRRNEQFF

J gene: TRBJ2-5
V gene: TRBV20-1
D gene: -
clone size: -
CDR3 DNA: TGCAGTGCTAGAGACCTACCCCAAGAGACCCAGTACTTC
CDR3 protein: CSARDLPQETQYF

J gene: TRBJ2-7
V gene: TRBV20-1
D gene: -
clone size: few
CDR3 DNA: TGCAGTGAGAGGGGCAGGGGTGGCTACGAGCAGTACTTC
CDR3 protein: CSERGRGGYEQYF

J gene: TRBJ2-7
V gene: TRBV5-1
D gene: -
clone size: few
CDR3 DNA: TGCGCCAGCAGCACCCGGGACGGCGGGTACGAGCAGTACTTC
CDR3 protein: CASSTRDGGYEQYF

J gene: TRBJ2-5
V gene: TRBV5-1
D gene: -
clone size: few
CDR3 DNA: TGCGCCAGCAGCCTGTTTCGACAGCAAGAGACCCAGTACTTC
CDR3 protein: CASSLFRQQETQYF

J gene: TRBJ2-2
V gene: TRBV11-3
D gene: TRBD1
clone size: few
CDR3 DNA: TGTGCCAGCAGCTCCGGACAGGGGAGTACCGGGGAGCTGTTTTTT
CDR3 protein: CASSSGQGSTGELFF

J gene: TRBJ1-2
V gene: TRBV20-1
D gene: -
clone size: many
CDR3 DNA: TGCAGTGCTAGAGATCGTACCGGGACCAGGCATGGCTACACCTTC
CDR3 protein: CSARDRTGTRHGYTF

J gene: TRBJ1-5
V gene: TRBV20-1
D gene: -
clone size: few
CDR3 DNA: TGCAGTGCTAGAAGGACGGAGAGTTATAGCAATCAGCCCCAGCATTTT
CDR3 protein: CSARRTESYSNQPQHF

J gene: TRBJ1-1
V gene: TRBV7-2
D gene: -
clone size: few
CDR3 DNA: TGTGCCAGCAGCTTATTCAACGGGGGTATAGGTGAAGCTTTCTTT
CDR3 protein: CASSLFNGGIGEAFF

J gene: TRBJ2-1
V gene: TRBV3-1
D gene: -
clone size: -
CDR3 DNA: TGTGCCAGCAGCCAAGGGCCGGAAGGTGAGCAGTTCTTC
CDR3 protein: CASSQGPEGEQFF

J gene: TRBJ2-1
V gene: TRBV6-5
D gene: -
clone size: -
CDR3 DNA: TGTGCCAGCAGTCGAACTATTTTGGGTGAGCAGTTCTTC
CDR3 protein: CASSRTILGEQFF

J gene: TRBJ2-7
V gene: TRBV20-1
D gene: -
clone size: many
CDR3 DNA: TGCAGTGCTCCCCGAGCAGGCCACCTTAGCCACGAGCAGTACTTC
CDR3 protein: CSAPRAGHLSHEQYF

J gene: TRBJ2-1
V gene: TRBV24-1
D gene: -
clone size: -
CDR3 DNA: TGTGCCACCAGTGACCCGGGGGTAACGGAGGAGCAGTTCTTC
CDR3 protein: CATSDPGVTEEQFF

J gene: TRBJ1-4
V gene: TRBV5-1
D gene: -
clone size: -
CDR3 DNA: TGCGCCAGCAGCCAAGGACTGCTTTTTAATGAAAAACTGTTTTTT
CDR3 protein: CASSQGLLFNEKLFF

J gene: TRBJ2-7
V gene: TRBV20-1
D gene: -
clone size: few
CDR3 DNA: TGCAGTGCTAGAGGCACCAACGAACGTACAGGGCAGTACTTC
CDR3 protein: CSARGTNERTGQYF